Listed here are 27 T cell receptor beta chains from one sample, sequenced in a study of Ad26.COV2.S vaccination and SARS-CoV-2 variants. Only in-frame clones appear in the TCRdb table, and some are missing; sequencing was by immunoSEQ multiplex PCR. The repertoire has fewer than 50,000 clones, roughly 83% of them found once; the top ten carry around half. Sequences were derived from peripheral blood, sampled after recovery from COVID-19. Receptor source: a human donor who had recovered from COVID-19.

The gene calls are TRBV7-8 and TRBJ2-7, with TRBD2 identical over 9 bases. Looked up from germline, CDR1 is SGHVS and CDR2 is FQNEAQ. The CDR3 extends over 13 amino acids. The trim removed 2 bases at V and 7 bases at J, leaving 3 bases unmatched. CDR3 sequence (DNA): TGTGCCAGCAGCTTACGCGGGAGGGGTGAGCAGTACTTC. It encodes CASSLRGRGEQYF.

V and J are TRBV19 and TRBJ1-2; D might be TRBD1 (5 bases). This CDR3 contains 14 residues. V was shortened by 6 bases and J by 3 bases, with 14 bases between the two germline ends. Germline V gene data show CDR1 as LNHDA and CDR2 as SQIVND (reference sequence). DNA for the CDR3: TGTGCCAGTAGCACAGGCCACAGTTACTATGGCTACACCTTC. Encoded protein: CASSTGHSYYGYTF.

The chain joins TRBV27 to TRBJ1-1; weak D call: TRBD1 (6 bases). The CDR3 extends over 14 amino acids. Germline V gene data show CDR1 as MNHEY and CDR2 as SMNVEV (reference sequence). V lost 5 bases, J lost 5 bases, and 15 bases lay in between. CDR3 sequence reads: CASSPGTTVTEAFF. DNA for the CDR3: TGTGCCAGCAGTCCCGGGACAACGGTTACTGAAGCTTTCTTT.

The chain recombines TRBV5-1 with TRBJ1-4; TRBD1 is a possible D gene (5 bases). CDR1 and CDR2 (germline): SGHRS, YFSETQ. This CDR3 is built from 15 residues. The ends were cut back, 4 bases at V and 5 bases at J, with 15 bases in the middle. The CDR3, as DNA: TGCGCCAGCAGCGACCGCGGGACTGGGAATGAAAAACTGTTTTTT. It encodes CASSDRGTGNEKLFF.

V is TRBV6-1 and J is TRBJ1-3; TRBD1 aligns across 7 bases. The V gene's germline CDR1 is MNHNS and CDR2 SASEGT. This CDR3 has 16 amino acids. V was pared by 4 bases and J by 2 bases, with 8 bases of the junction left unmatched. CDR3 DNA: TGTGCCAGCAGTGTAGGGAGACAGGGAACTGGAAACACCATATATTTT. This translates into CASSVGRQGTGNTIYF.

V and J are TRBV14 and TRBJ1-1, with TRBD1 matching 10 bases. This CDR3 spans 16 amino acids. CDR1 SGHDN and CDR2 FVKESK come from the germline V gene. V lost 4 bases to trimming and J lost 1 base; unmatched junction nucleotides: 6. The CDR3 region is CASSRDRDRGNTEAFF. CDR3 sequence (DNA): TGTGCCAGCAGCCGGGATCGGGACAGGGGGAACACTGAAGCTTTCTTT.

The rearrangement joins TRBV27 to TRBJ2-1; TRBD2 agrees at 12 bases. CDR3 length: 19 residues. V lost 6 bases to trimming and J lost 9 bases; unmatched junction nucleotides: 21. Germline V gives CDR1 MNHEY, CDR2 SMNVEV (reference sequence). The CDR3 DNA is TGTGCCAGCAGATTCCGACCCACACAACTAGCGGGAGGCCAGGGTGAGCAGTTCTTC. Encoded protein: CASRFRPTQLAGGQGEQFF.

This clone was observed a few times. The chain carries TRBV24-1 and TRBJ1-2; unclear D gene. Trimming took off 2 bases at V and 2 bases at J, with 5 bases between the two ends. CDR1 KGHDR and CDR2 SFDVKD come from the germline V gene. The CDR3 loop spans 13 amino acids. In nucleotides, the CDR3 is TGTGCCACCAGTGATTCGGACAACTATGGCTACACCTTC. This gives the protein CATSDSDNYGYTF.

The rearrangement joins TRBV5-1 to TRBJ1-2; 10 bases line up with TRBD1. Germline lookup yields CDR1 SGHRS and CDR2 YFSETQ. The CDR3 extends over 15 amino acids. J gave up 8 bases and V 6 bases, and 13 bases lay outside the gene matches. The CDR3: CASTLYGQGVGGYTF. In nucleotides, the CDR3 is TGCGCCAGCACCCTCTACGGACAGGGGGTAGGAGGCTACACCTTC.

The chain is built from TRBV5-1 and TRBJ2-5, with 7 bases matching TRBD2. This CDR3 has 13 amino acids. Germline loops: CDR1 SGHRS, CDR2 YFSETQ. Trimming at V came to 4 bases and at J to 7 bases, leaving 7 bases not matched to a gene. The CDR3 here is CASSRDGEGTQYF. The CDR3 nucleotides are TGCGCCAGCAGCCGGGACGGGGAGGGGACCCAGTACTTC.

The V gene is TRBV5-4, the J gene TRBJ2-1; no reliable D call. CDR3 length: 15 residues. The V gene's germline CDR1 is SGHNT and CDR2 YYREEE (reference sequence). V gave up 0 bases and J gave up 6 bases, with 13 bases separating them. The CDR3 nucleotides are TGTGCCAGCAGCTTGGGGGTTGGCGGCAGCAATGAGCAGTTCTTC. Its translation is CASSLGVGGSNEQFF.

CDR3 in amino acids: CVAAGRLDEQYF. Here the CDR3 DNA reads TGTGTTGCGGCAGGGAGATTGGACGAGCAGTACTTC. The rearrangement uses TRBV6-1 and TRBJ2-7; possibly TRBD1 or TRBD2 for D (5 bases each). CDR1 and CDR2 from the germline V gene are MNHNS and SASEGT. This CDR3 is 12 amino acids long.

This chain joins TRBV18 and TRBJ2-2; perhaps TRBD2 as D (6 bases). Germline V gene sequence: CDR1 KGHSH, CDR2 LQKENI. The CDR3 sequence is 15 residues long. V was pared by 3 bases and J by 2 bases, with 10 bases between. CDR3 sequence reads: CASSPSGTNTGELFF. CDR3 sequence (DNA): TGTGCCAGCTCACCTTCCGGGACTAACACCGGGGAGCTGTTTTTT.

The chain employs TRBV25-1 and TRBJ1-1; D is unresolved. The CDR3 runs 17 residues. V was trimmed by 1 base and J by 10 bases, leaving 25 bases between them. The germline CDR1 and CDR2 sequences are MGHDK and SYGVNS. CDR3 sequence reads: CASSELGSPPGMRGAFF. CDR3 nucleotides: TGTGCCAGCAGTGAATTAGGAAGTCCCCCGGGGATGCGTGGAGCTTTCTTT.

The V call is TRBV29-1, the J call TRBJ2-7, with 10 positions matching TRBD1. This CDR3 is built from 17 residues. Germline V gene sequence: CDR1 SQVTM, CDR2 ANQGSEA. V lost 1 base, J lost 5 bases, and 14 bases stayed unmatched. The CDR3 region is CSVEGIGQGDNLHEQYF. CDR3 sequence (DNA): TGCAGCGTTGAAGGTATAGGACAGGGGGACAACCTCCACGAGCAGTACTTC.

The chain recombines TRBV11-3 with TRBJ2-7, with D unresolved. The CDR3 extends over 12 amino acids. Germline V gene lookup returns CDR1 SGHNT and CDR2 YENEEA. The V end lost 5 bases, the J end lost 6 bases, and 11 bases lay between the germline ends. For the CDR3, the DNA is TGTGCCAGCAGCCCCTCGTGGGGCGAGCAGTACTTC. Translation: CASSPSWGEQYF.

The CDR3 sequence: CASSRTSSRTGELFF. DNA for the CDR3: TGTGCCAGCAGCCGGACTAGTTCCCGCACCGGGGAGCTGTTTTTT. V is TRBV14 and J is TRBJ2-2, with 7 bases aligning to TRBD2. In germline, CDR1 is SGHDN, CDR2 FVKESK. The CDR3 spans 15 residues. V lost 4 bases and J lost 4; bases outside the gene matches: 6.

V and J are TRBV7-7 and TRBJ2-2; unclear D gene. This CDR3 contains 15 residues. V was pared by 5 bases and J by 6 bases, with 16 bases between. Per germline, CDR1 SSHAT and CDR2 FNYEAQ (reference sequence). In DNA form, the CDR3 reads TGTGCCAGCAGCGCTATGGCAAGCATGCCCGGGGAGCTGTTTTTT. Translating gives CASSAMASMPGELFF. Using reference TRBV7-7 and TRBJ2-2 for the parts outside the CDR3, the full variable domain is GAGVSQSPRYKVTKRGQDVTLRCDPISSHATLYWYQQALGQGPEFLTYFNYEAQPDKSGLPSDRFSAERPEGSISTLTIQRTEQRDSAMYRCASSAMASMPGELFFGEGSRLTVL.

V usage is TRBV3-1 (or the pseudogene TRBV3-2) and J usage is TRBJ1-3, with D possibly TRBD1 on 5 matching bases. Germline lookup yields CDR1 LGHDT and CDR2 YNNKEL (reference sequence). Between the trimmed V and J ends, which lost 0 bases and 0 bases, there was a span of 6 bases. This CDR3 comprises 15 residues. For the CDR3, the DNA is TGTGCCAGCAGCCAAGACAGGGTCTCTGGAAACACCATATATTTT. It yields the protein CASSQDRVSGNTIYF.

The chain employs TRBV9 and TRBJ2-1, with D possibly being TRBD1 or TRBD2 (5 bases each). CDR1 is SGDLS and CDR2 is YYNGEE in the germline V gene. Between the trimmed V and J ends, which lost 4 bases and 8 bases, there was a span of 19 bases. The CDR3 is made up of 15 amino acids. CDR3 amino acids: CASSKNGRGLDEQFF. The CDR3 bases are TGTGCCAGCAGCAAGAACGGCCGGGGCCTTGATGAGCAGTTCTTC.

The J gene is TRBJ2-3, the V gene TRBV25-1, with D unclear. The CDR3 is 12 residues long. Looked up from germline, CDR1 is MGHDK and CDR2 is SYGVNS. The V end was cut by 9 bases, the J end by 11 bases, with 18 bases between. CDR3 sequence: CASTSLSSGQYF. The CDR3 region has the DNA TGTGCCAGTACCTCTTTAAGTTCGGGGCAGTATTTT.

The V call is TRBV12-5, the J call TRBJ2-2; the match to TRBD2 covers 7 bases. CDR1 and CDR2 from the germline V gene are LGHNT and FRNRAP. CDR3 length: 16 residues. The V segment lost 1 base and the J segment 4 bases; nucleotides outside the gene matches: 6. CDR3 protein: CASGLARDYSTGELFF. DNA for the CDR3: TGTGCTAGTGGTTTGGCCCGGGACTATTCCACCGGGGAGCTGTTTTTT.

This clone was seen once. The rearrangement joins TRBV5-5 to TRBJ2-2; 9 bases agree with TRBD1. In germline, CDR1 is SGHKS, CDR2 YYEKEE (reference sequence). The CDR3 is 16 residues long. Trimming at V came to 0 bases and at J to 0 bases, leaving 0 bases not matched to a gene. CDR3 in DNA: TGTGCCAGCAGCTTGGGACAGGGGGCGAACACCGGGGAGCTGTTTTTT. Translating gives CASSLGQGANTGELFF.

This chain joins TRBV10-3 and TRBJ2-3; 13 bases fit TRBD2. V lost 11 bases, J lost 6 bases, and 11 bases stayed unmatched. The CDR3 contains 15 residues. Per the germline V gene, CDR1 is ENHRY and CDR2 is SYGVKD. The CDR3 loop is CAAAGTSGAGDTQYF. CDR3 coding DNA: TGTGCCGCTGCCGGGACTAGCGGGGCGGGGGATACGCAGTATTTT.

This sequence joins TRBV6-5 and TRBJ1-1, with 8 bases that match TRBD1. This CDR3 is built from 15 residues. Unmatched junction bases numbered 11, after V lost 6 bases and J lost 5 bases. The V gene's germline CDR1 is MNHEY and CDR2 SVGAGI. The CDR3 bases are TGTGCCAGCAGCCCCCCAGGGGGCGCCCGGACTGAAGCTTTCTTT. Translated, it gives CASSPPGGARTEAFF.

The V gene is TRBV19, the J gene TRBJ1-1; possibly TRBD1 for D (6 bases). V dropped 3 bases and J dropped 4 bases, with 9 bases sitting between them. The germline V gene has CDR1 LNHDA and CDR2 SQIVND (reference sequence). The CDR3 is 13 amino acids. The CDR3, as DNA: TGTGCCAGTAGTATCCGAGGGGGCACTGAAGCTTTCTTT. Its protein product is CASSIRGGTEAFF.

The CDR3 DNA follows: TGTGCCAGCAGTCCTGGGGACAGGGGCAACTATGGCTACACCTTC. It specifies CASSPGDRGNYGYTF. The V and J genes are TRBV28 and TRBJ1-2, with TRBD1 matching 10 bases. There are 15 residues in the CDR3. V was pared by 5 bases and J by 2 bases, with 5 bases of the junction left unmatched. The germline CDR1 and CDR2 sequences are MDHEN and SYDVKM.